This note documents a single T cell receptor (beta chain) sequence. It lacks a known antigen. No base-level quality is on record; no much larger clone is a single base apart. TCR CDR3 regions were amplified from genomic DNA by multiplex PCR using the deep immunoSEQ assay. For each cell subset, the extracted genomic DNA was distributed evenly across all wells of several immunoSEQ 96-well plates, and each plate served as one replicate. Each replicate PCR for sorted subsets received approximately 220 ng genomic DNA, equal to roughly 29,000 T cell genomes. Purified libraries were quantified with a Qubit 3.0 fluorometer, sized on a Bioanalyzer 2100, and re-quantified with the KAPA Library Quantification kit. Every immunoSEQ 96-well plate was sequenced on a dedicated single-read 150-cycle Illumina NextSeq 550 flow cell. The authors' pipeline ran thus. Because the immunoSEQ output held only junctional sequences and lacked quality scores, the filtering could not match the filtering applied to full-length reads. Sequences were annotated with PyIR, a Python wrapper for IgBLAST v1.9, and V/J genes and CDR3 were assigned using IMGT germline references. Reads with weak V/J assignments (E-value above 1e-6), missing CDR3, stop codons, out-of-frame junctions, or ambiguous translated residues were removed. A V3J clonotype was defined by an identical inferred V gene, J gene, and CDR3 amino acid sequence. Percentage overlap between repertoires was calculated by dividing the number of shared unique clonotypes by the size of the smaller repertoire. Richness of each repertoire was evaluated using RTK rarefaction, the Chao1 estimator, and Recon v2.1 estimates of unobserved clonotypes. OLGA was used to compute generation probabilities for all TCRbeta clonotypes that the gDNA method yielded from four donors. Imported from immuneACCESS, the table was reduced by TCRdb to in-frame sequences with V and J called. These copies leave out some clones; in studies compared against another copy, an unresolved V gene accounts for under half, and the cause of the remainder is not known. V and J calls plus clone size are reproduced from that table; the DNA served to infer D and trimming. This sample lists about 1.5 million clones; 95% to 99% were detected once. The leading ten clones occupy about 0.45% of the sample.

This sample stems from a study of shared clonotypes between healthy human individuals (dated by TCRdb to the early 2020s). Some background on the complete study: Three men and a couple of women, aged 18 to 49 years, made up the cohort. Libraries were prepared and TCR repertoires were sequenced by different laboratories using diverse techniques, in order to increase sequencing depth and limit assay-specific biases. Per donor, three plates each were used for CD4 naive and CD4 memory, two for CD8 naive, and one for CD8 memory. Each donor's leukapheresis produced roughly between roughly 0.85 and 10 billion PBMCs. To estimate repertoire size and how much clonotype sharing occurs between individuals, the study deeply sequenced the blood TCR repertoires of several healthy adults. On the study overall, not on this receptor specifically: Because the study included only a small number of donors, the genetic and exposure-history diversity represented was limited. Clonotypes shared by all four sorted-subset donors showed higher generation probabilities than non-shared clonotypes. Pairwise subsampling indicated that sequencing depth was expected to affect the degree of clonotype sharing among donors. Sampling was restricted to blood, and TCR repertoires in tissues likely differ from the TCR repertoires found in blood. Across a handful of donors, about 4.5% of naive CD4, roughly 3.5% of naive CD8, under 2.5% of memory CD4, and approximately 0.4% of memory CD8 clonotypes were shared. Even with the large sequencing depth, rarefaction of the sorted-subset datasets indicated that sequencing was incomplete. Larger estimated clonotype richness was generally found for naive subsets than for memory subsets.

From the germline V gene (reference sequence), CDR1 is SGHNT and CDR2 is YYREEE. The CDR3 spans 14 residues, from the cysteine through the phenylalanine. Only CDR3 DNA remains: 42 bases, in frame from the first base. V lost 9 bases and J lost 0 bases; the stretch between them is 15 bases long. The donors were healthy, HIV-negative adults with no recently reported acute infections or vaccinations. Every donor was a Caucasian adult living in Nashville, Tennessee, USA. CD4+ T cells were enriched through magnetic negative selection, after which naive cells were positively selected on CD45RA and the remaining negative fraction served as the memory subset. Blood was obtained by leukapheresis, after which PBMCs were separated by Ficoll-Histopaque density gradient centrifugation and cryopreserved in liquid nitrogen vapor phase. Analytical flow cytometry was used to check the purity and quantity of every magnetically sorted T cell population. Each sorted fraction had its genomic DNA isolated and then quantified by UV absorbance on a Nanodrop 2000c.

The chain links TRBV5-4 with TRBJ1-2; the D gene cannot be resolved reliably. This receptor was taken from a man in his thirties or forties in good health. Sequences were obtained from naive CD4+ T cells sorted from blood. The cell subset or site tag for this specimen amounts to: CD45RA+ positively selected. The CDR3 protein sequence reads: CATRTEIANYGYTF. The DNA sequence reads TGTGCCACTAGGACGGAGATAGCTAACTATGGCTACACCTTC.